This T cell receptor beta chain originates from a study of T cell responses to AZD1222 COVID-19 vaccine. This clone was seen a few times. The antigen remains undetermined. Findings of the study overall: Researchers report vaccine-associated CD4 TCRs spanning spike, with dominance at 160-218 and 743-854. Baseline seropositivity occurred in only a handful of AZD1222 recipients. All repertoire sampling was performed exclusively after the peak T cell response.

Using immunoSEQ multiplex PCR, the repertoire was profiled, and TCRdb retains in-frame clones only, with some absent. The repertoire includes roughly 150,000 clones, around 90% of them detected once, and roughly 6% sits in the top ten. This CDR3 region has 15 residues. Germline lookup yields CDR1 WSHSY and CDR2 SAAADI. Trimming took off 4 bases at V and 1 base at J, with 12 bases between the two ends. The rearrangement joins TRBV10-2 to TRBJ2-3; a weak D match, TRBD2 (6 bases). The sequence came from an adult who received the AZD1222 COVID-19 vaccine. The specimen was peripheral blood, collected 28 days after the second AZD1222 dose. Written as DNA, the CDR3 is TGCGCCAGCAGTGGAATAGGGACTGGCACAGATACGCAGTATTTT. This translates into CASSGIGTGTDTQYF.